This T cell receptor (beta chain) was retrieved from a study of blood T cell repertoires in COVID-19. Study background: Acute and convalescent COVID-19 samples came from the United States, Italy and Spain. The cDNA or gDNA used as material had been derived from T cells, B-cell-depleted T cells, or PBMCs.

V shed 2 bases and J shed 2 bases, with 12 bases lying between them. Per germline, CDR1 MNHEY and CDR2 SVGEGT. The CDR3 is 15 amino acids. Participants were aged about 18 to 89 years, lived in roughly 25 US areas, and enrolled virtually. Per the authors' pipeline: How many nucleated cells were present was estimated from reference gene primer amplification. Sequencing used immunoSEQ multiplex PCR; TCRdb keeps in-frame clones, though not all of them. D and trimming come from the DNA, and the V and J calls and clone size come from that table. The sample records nearly 350,000 clones, roughly 87% being singletons.

Sequenced input: PBMCs or T cells enriched from blood (not recorded which). V and J are TRBV6-2 or TRBV6-3 and TRBJ1-2; no firm D call. This TCR was sampled from a woman in her twenties or thirties who had recovered from COVID-19. CDR3 loop: CASSYRVPSNYGYTF. CDR3 coding DNA: TGTGCCAGCAGTTACCGGGTACCTTCCAACTATGGCTACACCTTC.